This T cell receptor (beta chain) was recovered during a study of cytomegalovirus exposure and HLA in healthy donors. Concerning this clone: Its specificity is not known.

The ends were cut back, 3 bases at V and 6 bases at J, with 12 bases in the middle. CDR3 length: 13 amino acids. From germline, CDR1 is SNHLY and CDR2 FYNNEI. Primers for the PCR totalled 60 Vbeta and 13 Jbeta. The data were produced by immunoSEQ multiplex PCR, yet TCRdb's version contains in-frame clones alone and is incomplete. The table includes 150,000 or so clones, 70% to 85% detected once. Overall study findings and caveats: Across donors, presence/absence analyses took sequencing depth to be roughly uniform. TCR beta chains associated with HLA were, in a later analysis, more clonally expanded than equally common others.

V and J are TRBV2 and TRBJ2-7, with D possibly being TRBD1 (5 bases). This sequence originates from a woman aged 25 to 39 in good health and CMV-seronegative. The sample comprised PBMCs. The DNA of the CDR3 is TGTGCCAGCAGTGAGGACAATGACCTCGAGCAGTACTTC. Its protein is CASSEDNDLEQYF.